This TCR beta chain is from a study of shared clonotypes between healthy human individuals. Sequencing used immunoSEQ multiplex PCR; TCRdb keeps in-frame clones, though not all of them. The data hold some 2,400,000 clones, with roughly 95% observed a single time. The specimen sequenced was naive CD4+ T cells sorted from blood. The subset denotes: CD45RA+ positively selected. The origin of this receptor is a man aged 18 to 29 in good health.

The CDR3 loop is CASSEAGELFF. The CDR3 bases are TGCGCCAGCAGCGAAGCCGGGGAGCTGTTTTTT. The chain combines TRBV5-1 with TRBJ2-2; D is unresolved. Trimming cost V 4 bases and J 6 bases, with 4 bases left between them. This CDR3 has 11 residues. Germline CDR1 and CDR2: SGHRS and YFSETQ.